The rows below give T cell receptor beta chains drawn from one sample of a study of shared clonotypes between healthy human individuals. Assay: immunoSEQ multiplex PCR; the TCRdb copy retains only in-frame clones and omits some. There are 750,000 to 1,000,000 clones in the sample; 85% to 95% occur only once, and approximately 25% lies in the top ten. The source material was naive CD8+ T cells sorted from blood. Receptors originate from a young man in good health. CDR3s include the opening cysteine and the closing phenylalanine or tryptophan. D genes are given only for firm matches. The size entry is marked missing in some rows and otherwise reads once, few, many or a size class.

V gene	J gene	clone size	D gene	CDR3 protein	CDR3 DNA
TRBV9	TRBJ2-2	-	-	CATGRNTGELFF	TGTGCCACCGGAAGGAACACCGGGGAGCTGTTTTTT
TRBV19	TRBJ2-1	-	TRBD2	CASSMAGVSYNEQFF	TGTGCCAGTAGTATGGCGGGAGTAAGCTACAATGAGCAGTTCTTC
TRBV7-3	TRBJ1-1	-	-	CASSAGPRAAGAEAFF	TGTGCCAGCAGCGCCGGACCTAGGGCCGCGGGGGCTGAAGCTTTCTTT
TRBV4-1	TRBJ2-7	once	-	CASSQALHDGYEQYF	TGCGCCAGCAGCCAAGCGCTACATGACGGCTACGAGCAGTACTTC
TRBV7-2	TRBJ2-5	once	TRBD1	CASSPPGGQARETQYF	TGTGCCAGCAGCCCTCCAGGGGGACAGGCTCGAGAGACCCAGTACTTC
TRBV10-3	TRBJ1-2	-	-	CAISEGSPYGYTF	TGTGCCATCAGTGAGGGCAGCCCCTATGGCTACACCTTC
TRBV27	TRBJ2-3	-	-	CASSGFGNTDTQYF	TGTGCCAGCAGTGGGTTCGGTAACACAGATACGCAGTATTTT
TRBV25-1	TRBJ2-2	-	-	CATGGGNTGELFF	TGTGCCACTGGGGGCGGGAACACCGGGGAGCTGTTTTTT
TRBV29-1	TRBJ2-1	-	TRBD2	CSVEDQAGGHNEQFF	TGCAGCGTTGAAGATCAAGCGGGAGGCCACAATGAGCAGTTCTTC
TRBV7-3	TRBJ2-3	-	TRBD2	CASSLIAGGPGTDTQYF	TGTGCCAGCAGCTTAATTGCGGGAGGGCCAGGGACAGATACGCAGTATTTT
TRBV27	TRBJ1-2	once	-	CASSPQGSGGPYYGYTF	TGTGCCAGCAGTCCACAGGGTAGCGGGGGGCCCTACTATGGCTACACCTTC
TRBV28	TRBJ2-7	-	TRBD2	CASSFGLAGSEQYF	TGTGCCAGCAGTTTTGGGCTAGCGGGATCCGAGCAGTACTTC
TRBV19	TRBJ2-1	-	-	CAWPPEQFF	TGTGCCTGGCCTCCTGAGCAGTTCTTC
TRBV29-1	TRBJ2-2	once	TRBD1	CSATGDPTGELFF	TGCAGCGCGACAGGGGACCCCACCGGGGAGCTGTTTTTT
TRBV7-2	TRBJ2-7	-	-	CASSFNGGAVDEQYF	TGTGCCAGCAGCTTTAATGGGGGCGCGGTGGACGAGCAGTACTTC
TRBV27	TRBJ2-7	-	-	CASSLSSGGYEQYF	TGTGCCAGCAGTTTAAGTAGTGGAGGCTACGAGCAGTACTTC
TRBV7-9	TRBJ2-2	-	TRBD2	CASSPLTGTSGGNTGELFF	TGTGCCAGCAGCCCCTTGACCGGGACTAGCGGCGGGAACACCGGGGAGCTGTTTTTT
TRBV6-1	TRBJ2-6	-	-	CASSDRPGANVLTF	TGTGCCAGCAGTGATCGTCCTGGGGCCAACGTCCTGACTTTC
TRBV7-9	TRBJ2-3	-	-	CASSLVVESTDTQYF	TGTGCCAGCAGCTTAGTGGTGGAGAGCACAGATACGCAGTATTTT
TRBV5-4	TRBJ2-7	once	-	CASSQGPSEQYF	TGTGCCAGCAGCCAGGGACCGAGCGAGCAGTACTTC
TRBV10-2	TRBJ1-2	-	TRBD1	CASSSGGQGRAFF	TGCGCCAGCAGCTCCGGGGGACAGGGTCGGGCCTTTTTC
TRBV7-6	TRBJ2-7	-	TRBD2	CASSPRRGSSYEQYF	TGTGCCAGCAGCCCCAGACGCGGGAGCTCCTACGAGCAGTACTTC
TRBV7-6	TRBJ2-4	-	TRBD1	CASSLGGTEKNIQYF	TGTGCCAGCAGCTTAGGTGGGACAGAAAAAAACATTCAGTACTTC
TRBV7-8	TRBJ1-1	-	TRBD1	CASSLPGQGYTEAFF	TGTGCCAGCAGCTTACCGGGACAGGGTTACACTGAAGCTTTCTTT
TRBV7-9	TRBJ2-7	-	TRBD1	CASSLTAGTGASYEQYF	TGTGCCAGCAGCTTAACCGCCGGGACAGGGGCCTCCTACGAGCAGTACTTC
TRBV28	TRBJ2-2	-	-	CASRDGGAANTGELFF	TGTGCCAGCAGGGACGGGGGCGCCGCGAACACCGGGGAGCTGTTTTTT
TRBV2	TRBJ2-7	-	TRBD1	CASSSSPGQNYEQYF	TGTGCCAGCAGCTCATCCCCGGGACAGAACTACGAGCAGTACTTC
TRBV7-9	TRBJ2-5	-	-	CASSLVLEGSQETQYF	TGTGCCAGCAGCTTAGTATTGGAGGGTTCCCAAGAGACCCAGTACTTC
TRBV9	TRBJ2-1	once	-	CASGGKEQFF	TGTGCCAGCGGGGGGAAGGAGCAGTTCTTC
TRBV28	TRBJ1-5	few	TRBD1	CASSHRGEQPQHF	TGTGCCAGCAGCCACAGGGGCGAGCAGCCCCAGCATTTT
TRBV19	TRBJ2-7	-	-	CASEKSRGSYEQYF	TGTGCCAGTGAGAAGTCACGGGGGTCCTACGAGCAGTACTTC
TRBV10-2	TRBJ2-7	-	TRBD2	CASSFGGRTYEQYF	TGCGCCAGCAGTTTCGGCGGGAGAACCTACGAGCAGTACTTC
TRBV28	TRBJ2-5	few	TRBD1	CASSLYRDSSQETQYF	TGTGCCAGCAGTCTATACCGGGACAGCAGCCAAGAGACCCAGTACTTC
TRBV9	TRBJ2-1	-	-	CASSVGIGSSYNEQFF	TGTGCCAGCAGCGTAGGAATAGGGAGCTCCTACAATGAGCAGTTCTTC
TRBV7-9	TRBJ2-1	-	-	CASSLATSPGNEQFF	TGTGCCAGCAGCTTAGCGACGAGTCCGGGGAATGAGCAGTTCTTC
TRBV10-3	TRBJ2-1	-	-	CAISEAAGYNEQFF	TGTGCCATCAGCGAGGCAGCGGGCTACAATGAGCAGTTCTTC
TRBV9	TRBJ2-5	-	-	CASSVGGGTETQYF	TGTGCCAGCAGCGTAGGAGGGGGTACAGAGACCCAGTACTTC
TRBV19	TRBJ2-1	-	TRBD1	CASSSYPGTGNEQFF	TGTGCCAGTAGTTCCTACCCCGGGACAGGGAATGAGCAGTTCTTC
TRBV13	TRBJ2-7	-	-	CASSPIPPPGVGEQYF	TGTGCCAGCAGCCCCATCCCACCTCCGGGGGTCGGCGAGCAGTACTTC
TRBV5-1	TRBJ2-7	-	-	CASSLMWARDEQYF	TGCGCCAGCAGCTTGATGTGGGCGAGGGACGAGCAGTACTTC
TRBV5-1	TRBJ2-1	-	TRBD1	CASSQGDSSYNEQFF	TGCGCCAGCTCCCAGGGGGATAGCTCCTACAATGAGCAGTTCTTC
TRBV21-1	TRBJ2-7	-	-	CASSKALWGTSGRPYEQYF	TGTGCCAGCAGCAAAGCGCTTTGGGGGACTAGCGGGCGACCCTACGAGCAGTACTTC
TRBV28	TRBJ2-1	-	-	CASSPGNSGYYNEQFF	TGTGCCAGCAGTCCGGGGAATAGCGGCTACTACAATGAGCAGTTCTTC
TRBV6-5	TRBJ2-1	-	-	CASSYSILREQFF	TGTGCCAGCAGTTACTCGATTTTAAGAGAGCAGTTCTTC
TRBV30	TRBJ2-1	-	-	CAWSDGTNNEQFF	TGTGCCTGGAGTGATGGGACAAACAATGAGCAGTTCTTC
TRBV28	TRBJ2-7	-	-	CASSRPVSYEQYF	TGTGCCAGCAGCCGCCCTGTCTCCTACGAGCAGTACTTC
TRBV15	TRBJ2-7	-	-	CATSRGQVTNSYEQYF	TGTGCCACCAGCAGAGGCCAAGTCACGAACTCCTACGAGCAGTACTTC
TRBV28	TRBJ2-7	-	-	CASSLQFSYEQYF	TGTGCCAGCAGTCTCCAATTTTCCTACGAGCAGTACTTC
TRBV6-1	TRBJ2-1	few	-	CASSEVSEQFF	TGTGCCAGCAGTGAAGTGAGTGAGCAGTTCTTC
TRBV29-1	TRBJ2-1	-	TRBD2	CSVVGTSGNEQFF	TGCAGCGTTGTAGGGACTAGCGGGAATGAGCAGTTCTTC